The 29 T cell receptor beta chains below were found in one sample sequenced in a study of shared clonotypes between healthy human individuals. Libraries were prepared by immunoSEQ multiplex PCR; TCRdb keeps only in-frame clonotypes and omits some of them. The repertoire consists of 500,000 to 650,000 clones, with about 80% occurring once and the leading ten covering 12%. Input material: PBMCs. The receptors were gathered from a woman aged 35 to 49 in good health. Some clones in this sample may be carry-over from other donors' samples.

This clone is a singleton in its sample. This chain links TRBV5-1 with TRBJ2-2; 7 bases agree with TRBD1. The CDR3 is made up of 15 amino acids. The ends lost 4 bases at V and 2 bases at J; junction bases unmatched: 5. Germline assignment: CDR1 SGHRS and CDR2 YFSETQ. The DNA for the CDR3 is TGCGCCAGCAGCACGGGACAGACTAACACCGGGGAGCTGTTTTTT. Amino acids: CASSTGQTNTGELFF.

The rearrangement uses TRBV28 and TRBJ2-5; 10 bases map to TRBD2. The trim removed 3 bases at V and 7 bases at J, leaving 8 bases unmatched. From germline, CDR1 is MDHEN and CDR2 SYDVKM. The CDR3 consists of 15 residues. The CDR3 DNA reads as TGTGCCAGCAGTTTTGCTAGCGGGAGAGTCGGGACCCAGTACTTC. This sequence encodes CASSFASGRVGTQYF.

This chain uses TRBV28 with TRBJ1-6; 7 nucleotides agree with TRBD1. Trimming at V came to 6 bases and at J to 0 bases, leaving 11 bases not matched to a gene. This CDR3 has 18 residues. Germline CDR1 MDHEN, CDR2 SYDVKM. CDR3 sequence: CASSLDGTAFSYNSPLHF. Here the CDR3 DNA reads TGTGCCAGCAGCCTAGACGGGACAGCCTTCTCCTATAATTCACCCCTCCACTTT.

Points on this clone: This likely came from a read error, as a far larger clone is one base away. J is TRBJ1-1 and V is TRBV30, with a tentative D call TRBD1 (5 bases). From germline, CDR1 is GTSNPN and CDR2 SVGIG (reference sequence). The CDR3 extends over 14 amino acids. Trimming removed 5 bases from V and 6 bases from J, with 19 bases in between. The chain's CDR3 is CAWGPIRGTAEAFF. As DNA, the CDR3 is TGTGCCTGGGGTCCCATAAGGGGCACAGCTGAAGCTTTCTTT.

The rearrangement joins TRBV11-2 to TRBJ1-2; 8 bases match TRBD1. The germline V gene has CDR1 SGHAT and CDR2 FQNNGV. V lost 0 bases, J lost 8 bases, and 8 bases stayed unmatched. The CDR3 loop spans 15 amino acids. CDR3 residues: CASSLDLGRQGGYTF. The CDR3 nucleotides read TGTGCCAGCAGCTTAGATCTCGGGAGACAGGGGGGCTACACCTTC.

The chain carries TRBV4-3 and TRBJ1-3, with no clear D. CDR3 length: 17 residues. V lost 0 bases and J lost 0, with 12 bases in between. The germline V gene has CDR1 LGHNA and CDR2 YSLEER. The CDR3 nucleotides read TGCGCCAGCAGCCAAGATCCGAGGGCTAGCTCTGGAAACACCATATATTTT. This encodes CASSQDPRASSGNTIYF.

The chain recombines TRBV29-1 with TRBJ2-2; a possible D gene is TRBD1 (6 bases). The CDR3 runs 14 residues. The V gene lost 6 bases and the J gene lost 1 base, with 12 bases spanning the gap. CDR1 is SQVTM and CDR2 is ANQGSEA in the germline V gene. The CDR3 coding sequence is TGCAGCGTCGGGACAAGGATGAACACCGGGGAGCTGTTTTTT. Amino acid sequence: CSVGTRMNTGELFF.

The V and J genes are TRBV29-1 and TRBJ2-1; D is tentatively TRBD1 or TRBD2 (6 bases each). V shed 3 bases and J shed 8 bases, with 17 bases lying between them. The length of the CDR3 is 14 residues. Germline V gene data show CDR1 as SQVTM and CDR2 as ANQGSEA. The CDR3 DNA sequence: TGCAGCGTTGAGGGCCCTTTGGGGGGCGATGAGCAGTTCTTC. It encodes CSVEGPLGGDEQFF.

The gene calls are TRBV7-3 and TRBJ2-7; TRBD2 is a possible D gene (7 bases). Germline V gives CDR1 SGHTA, CDR2 FQGTGA. Trimming took off 4 bases at V and 11 bases at J, with 15 bases between the two ends. The CDR3 has 12 residues. The CDR3 protein is CASSSTRGGKYF. CDR3 nucleotides: TGTGCCAGCAGCTCCACAAGGGGGGGAAAGTACTTC. Filled out from reference TRBV7-3 and TRBJ2-7, the complete variable domain reads GAGVSQTPSNKVTEKGKYVELRCDPISGHTALYWYRQSLGQGPEFLIYFQGTGAADDSGLPNDRFFAVRPEGSVSTLKIQRTERGDSAVYLCASSSTRGGKYFGPGTRLTVT.

The rearrangement links TRBV7-2 to TRBJ2-5; D gene unclear. This CDR3 has 15 residues. V was trimmed by 2 bases and J by 5 bases, leaving 15 bases between them. Germline values: CDR1 SGHTA, CDR2 FQGNSA. CDR3 nucleotides: TGTGCCAGCAGCTTAAGGGTTCTCCTTCCGGAGACCCAGTACTTC. This codes for CASSLRVLLPETQYF.

On this clone: Since a much larger clone is just one base distant, this may be a read error. The rearrangement uses TRBV5-4 and TRBJ2-7; 9 bases fit TRBD1. The germline V gene has CDR1 SGHNT and CDR2 YYREEE (reference sequence). Trimming took 3 bases from V and 2 from J; bases not matched to a gene: 3. This CDR3 contains 14 residues. The CDR3 nucleotides read TGTGCCAGCAGCTCCCGGGACAGGGCCTACGAGCAGTACTTC. Translation gives CASSSRDRAYEQYF. Complete variable domain (other parts from reference TRBV5-4 and TRBJ2-7): ETGVTQSPTHLIKTRGQQVTLRCSSQSGHNTVSWYQQALGQGPQFIFQYYREEENGRGNFPPRFSGLQFPNYSSELNVNALELDDSALYLCASSSRDRAYEQYFGPGTRLTVT.

The J gene is TRBJ2-5, the V gene TRBV10-3, with TRBD2 matching 9 bases. V lost 6 bases, J lost 5 bases, and 10 bases stayed unmatched. CDR3 length: 15 amino acids. Germline V gene sequence: CDR1 ENHRY, CDR2 SYGVKD. The CDR3 region is CAIRPGLATAETQYF. CDR3 nucleotide sequence: TGTGCCATCAGACCTGGACTAGCGACCGCGGAGACCCAGTACTTC.

This clone was recorded once. The chain is built from TRBV10-2 and TRBJ1-3, with D perhaps matching TRBD1 (5 bases). There are 15 residues in the CDR3. The germline V gene has CDR1 WSHSY and CDR2 SAAADI. V gave up 6 bases and J gave up 0 bases, with 12 bases separating them. CDR3 nucleotide sequence: TGCGCCAGCAGCCCCAGGACAAGCTCTGGAAACACCATATATTTT. Translation gives CASSPRTSSGNTIYF.

The chain is built from TRBV29-1 and TRBJ2-5; TRBD2 aligns across 8 bases. The V and J ends lost 3 bases and 5 bases, in that order; junction bases with no gene match: 5. The CDR3 is made up of 13 amino acids. CDR1 SQVTM and CDR2 ANQGSEA come from the germline V gene. The CDR3 sequence is CSVEASGWETQYF. The CDR3 nucleotides are TGCAGCGTTGAGGCTAGCGGGTGGGAGACCCAGTACTTC. The whole variable domain, remainder taken from reference TRBV29-1 and TRBJ2-5, is SAVISQKPSRDICQRGTSLTIQCQVDSQVTMMFWYRQQPGQSLTLIATANQGSEATYESGFVIDKFPISRPNLTFSTLTVSNMSPEDSSIYLCSVEASGWETQYFGPGTRLLVL.

With regard to this clone: Lacking the conserved final phenylalanine or tryptophan, this CDR3 likely reflects a read error. No DNA is shown, since the ends of the CDR3 on it are uncertain; the CDR3 is the one TCRdb lists. The V and J genes are TRBV10-1 and TRBJ1-1. 11 amino acids form the CDR3, both terminal residues included. The V gene's germline CDR1 is WNHNN and CDR2 SYGVQD (reference sequence). CDR3 in amino acids: CASTSPPGRRL.

The rearrangement uses TRBV19 and TRBJ2-1; 11 nucleotides align to TRBD2. Germline V lookup: CDR1 LNHDA, CDR2 SQIVND (reference sequence). Unmatched junction bases numbered 3, after V lost 1 base and J lost 4 bases. CDR3 size: 16 residues. For the CDR3, the DNA is TGTGCCAGTAGTATAGGAACTAGCGGGAGTTACAATGAGCAGTTCTTC. Translated, it gives CASSIGTSGSYNEQFF.

In this sample, this clone turned up a few times. The rearrangement links TRBV4-2 to TRBJ1-3, with D possibly being TRBD1 (5 bases). This CDR3 spans 17 amino acids. From germline, CDR1 is LGHNA and CDR2 YNFKEQ. The ends were cut back, 1 base at V and 4 bases at J, with 17 bases in the middle. CDR3 nucleotides: TGTGCCAGCAGCCAAGTCCCGACCGTAGGGGACGGAAACACCATATATTTT. Translation gives CASSQVPTVGDGNTIYF.

This clone was observed a few times. This chain uses TRBV18 with TRBJ2-2; D gene unclear. The V and J ends lost 3 bases and 4 bases respectively, with 3 bases between them. The germline CDR1 and CDR2 sequences are KGHSH and LQKENI. The CDR3 length is 12 residues. The CDR3 DNA reads as TGTGCCAGCTCACCTTTCACCGGGGAGCTGTTTTTT. It specifies CASSPFTGELFF.

The genes are TRBV28 and TRBJ2-2, with a weak D call TRBD1 (6 bases). Trimming took off 2 bases at V and 9 bases at J, with 13 bases between the two ends. The CDR3 extends over 14 amino acids. Germline loops: CDR1 MDHEN, CDR2 SYDVKM. In DNA form, the CDR3 reads TGTGCCAGCAGTTTAGGGGACAAACGTAGGGAGCTGTTTTTT. Translating gives CASSLGDKRRELFF.

CDR3 loop: CASSEGTGSYEQYF. The CDR3 coding sequence is TGTGCCAGCAGCGAGGGGACAGGCTCCTACGAGCAGTACTTC. The chain links TRBV11-2 to TRBJ2-7; TRBD1 matches 8 bases. CDR1 SGHAT and CDR2 FQNNGV come from the germline V gene. Unmatched junction bases numbered 3, after V lost 5 bases and J lost 0 bases. This CDR3 spans 14 amino acids.

The chain couples TRBV6-6 to TRBJ2-5; the D is unclear. The CDR3 covers 15 residues. The germline CDR1 and CDR2 sequences are MNHNY and SVGAGI (reference sequence). V shed 3 bases and J shed 5 bases, with 16 bases lying between them. CDR3 nucleotide sequence: TGTGCCAGCAGTTATAGGCAGGCCGAGCTTGAGACCCAGTACTTC. Its translation is CASSYRQAELETQYF.

The chain uses TRBV7-9 and TRBJ2-7; 9 bases line up with TRBD1. V dropped 2 bases and J dropped 1; count of bases not matched to a gene: 3. CDR3 length: 15 residues. Germline V lookup: CDR1 SEHNR, CDR2 FQNEAQ (reference sequence). CDR3 amino acids: CASSLLTGGSYEQYF. In DNA, the CDR3 is TGTGCCAGCAGCTTACTGACAGGGGGGTCCTACGAGCAGTACTTC.

This chain links TRBV18 with TRBJ2-5; weak D call: TRBD2 (5 bases). The CDR3 consists of 13 residues. The germline CDR1 and CDR2 sequences are KGHSH and LQKENI. Trimming pared 3 bases from V and 1 base from J, leaving 6 bases between. The DNA of the CDR3 is TGTGCCAGCTCACCGGACTTCCAAGAGACCCAGTACTTC. It translates to CASSPDFQETQYF.

The chain couples TRBV18 to TRBJ1-1; tentatively, D is TRBD1 (5 bases). Trimming removed 3 bases at V and 1 base at J, with 12 bases between. CDR1 is KGHSH and CDR2 is LQKENI in the germline V gene. The CDR3 contains 15 residues. CDR3 bases: TGTGCCAGCTCACCGCCCGGTACAGGGAACACTGAAGCTTTCTTT. This sequence encodes CASSPPGTGNTEAFF. The whole variable domain, remainder taken from reference TRBV18 and TRBJ1-1, is NAGVMQNPRHLVRRRGQEARLRCSPMKGHSHVYWYRQLPEEGLKFMVYLQKENIIDESGMPKERFSAEFPKEGPSILRIQQVVRGDSAAYFCASSPPGTGNTEAFFGQGTRLTVV.

V gene TRBV10-2 combines with J gene TRBJ2-7; 14 bases are a match to TRBD2. Looked up from germline, CDR1 is WSHSY and CDR2 is SAAADI. V gave up 5 bases and J gave up 6 bases; unmatched junction bases: 12. This CDR3 contains 17 residues. The CDR3 DNA is TGCGCCAGCAGTTTCACCGGGACTAGCGGGAGCAGGCCCGAGCAGTACTTC. Encoded protein: CASSFTGTSGSRPEQYF.

This clone is a singleton in its sample. The rearrangement joins TRBV10-3 to TRBJ1-2, with 7 positions matching TRBD1. V lost 3 bases to trimming and J lost 0 bases; unmatched junction nucleotides: 10. Germline values: CDR1 ENHRY, CDR2 SYGVKD. CDR3 length: 17 amino acids. CDR3 in amino acids: CAISDPQGTPTNYGYTF. DNA for the CDR3: TGTGCCATCAGTGATCCACAGGGGACCCCAACTAACTATGGCTACACCTTC.

V usage is TRBV7-9 and J usage is TRBJ2-1, with 8 positions matching TRBD1. Germline trimming cut 0 bases from V and 7 bases from J; bases unmatched to any gene: 2. CDR3 length: 14 amino acids. The germline V gene encodes CDR1 SEHNR and CDR2 FQNEAQ (reference sequence). CDR3 DNA sequence: TGTGCCAGCAGCTTAGCCTACAGGGGGAATGAGCAGTTCTTC. This sequence encodes CASSLAYRGNEQFF.

V and J are TRBV28 and TRBJ1-4; D might be TRBD1 (6 bases). Trimming removed 1 base at V and 3 bases at J, with 12 bases between. Germline-derived CDR1 and CDR2 are MDHEN and SYDVKM. This CDR3 has 16 residues. The CDR3 reads CASSLSGAGPNEKLFF. CDR3 DNA sequence: TGTGCCAGCAGTTTATCAGGGGCCGGACCTAATGAAAAACTGTTTTTT.

The rearrangement uses TRBV15 and TRBJ2-7, with unresolved D. Trimming shortened V by 2 bases and J by 3 bases, and 8 bases separated the two germline ends. Per the germline V gene, CDR1 is LNHNV and CDR2 is YYDKDF (reference sequence). The CDR3 consists of 13 residues. The CDR3 reads CATSRQRSYEQYF. CDR3 coding DNA: TGTGCCACCAGCAGACAAAGGAGCTACGAGCAGTACTTC.